The rows below give T cell receptor beta chains drawn from one sample of a study of T cell repertoires in cytomegalovirus infection. Their recognized antigens are unknown. TCRdb reprocessed the reads with MiXCR, giving one entry per CDR3 protein. The table records approximately 340,000 distinct CDR3 sequences, under 35% of them present only once. The sample consisted of cultured PBMCs, taken from culture after CMV antigen stimulation. All receptors come from a human donor in good health (CMV status not recorded). Some clones in this sample may be carry-over from other donors' samples. Each CDR3 is given with its conserved first and last residue. Each record gives: D gene, J gene, clone size, V gene, CDR3 DNA, CDR3 protein. The D gene is left open where the match is weak. Only some rows state a clone size, as once, few, many or a class for expanded clones.

>-|TRBJ2-3|few|TRBV5-1
TGCGCCAGCAGCTTGACCGGACGGAGCACAGATACGCAGTATTTT
CASSLTGRSTDTQYF
>-|TRBJ2-2|few|TRBV2
TGTGCCAGCACCCGCGGCAGGTCGAACACCGGGGAGCTGTTTTTT
CASTRGRSNTGELFF
>-|TRBJ1-2|-|TRBV18
TGTGCCAGCTCACCGGGCAGGGCTACCTTTGACTATGGCTACACCTTC
CASSPGRATFDYGYTF
>-|TRBJ2-5|-|TRBV7-6
TGTGCCAGCAGCCCCCCGGGGACTGAAGAGACCCAGTACTTC
CASSPPGTEETQYF
>TRBD2|TRBJ2-7|many|TRBV7-6
TGTGCCAGCAGCCCGAGTACGGGGGGAAGCTACGAGCAGTACTTC
CASSPSTGGSYEQYF
>-|TRBJ2-2|-|TRBV12-3/TRBV12-4
TGTGCCTCGTCCCCTGCCAGAAAATCCGGGGAGCTGTTTTTT
CASSPARKSGELFF
>TRBD2|TRBJ2-1|-|TRBV19
TGTGCCAGTAGCCGCGGGAGGGGGGAGGGGGGATTCAATGAGCAGTTCTTC
CASSRGRGEGGFNEQFF
>-|TRBJ1-4|-|TRBV25-1
TGTGCCAGCAGTGAGGTCGAGACAGTTGATGAAAAACTGTTTTTT
CASSEVETVDEKLFF
>-|TRBJ1-1|once|TRBV12-3/TRBV12-4
TGTGCCAGCATGAGGACTGAAGCTTTCTTT
CASMRTEAFF
>-|TRBJ2-7|few|TRBV30
TGTGCCTGGACAGACTCCTACGAGCAGTACTTC
CAWTDSYEQYF
>-|TRBJ2-1|-|TRBV7-3
TGTGCCAGCAGCTTAACGTCCTCCCGTACGTTCTTC
CASSLTSSRTFF